The 30 T cell receptor beta chains in this list originate from one sample, sequenced in a study of OX40 agonist ivuxolimab in advanced cancers. The repertoire was sequenced with immunoSEQ multiplex PCR; TCRdb's copy has only in-frame clones and lacks some. The table has roughly 8,100 clones, more than 70% seen once. This specimen consisted of CD4+ or CD8+ T cells sorted from blood, obtained in a trial of the OX40 agonist ivuxolimab. These receptors all come from an adult with an advanced solid tumor such as melanoma, head and neck, liver or kidney cancer.

This clone has a handful of counts. This chain uses TRBV6-4 with TRBJ1-5; D ambiguous. Germline lookup yields CDR1 MRHNA and CDR2 SNTAGT. There are 14 residues in the CDR3. V lost 8 bases, J lost 2 bases, and 13 bases lay in between. CDR3 nucleotides: TGTGCCAGCTTACTCCGGGGAGGCAATCAGCCCCAGCATTTT. Encoded protein: CASLLRGGNQPQHF.

The chain has TRBV7-2 and TRBJ2-3; 8 bases are a match to TRBD2. The CDR3 loop spans 12 amino acids. V gave up 11 bases and J gave up 3 bases; unmatched junction bases: 4. Per the germline V gene, CDR1 is SGHTA and CDR2 is FQGNSA. CDR3 DNA sequence: TGTGCCTCACCGGGGGGGACAGATACGCAGTATTTT. It yields the protein CASPGGTDTQYF.

The genes are TRBV5-6 and TRBJ2-1, with D hard to call. The CDR3 has 13 residues. Deletions cut 4 bases from V and 11 bases from J, with 16 bases between. Germline values: CDR1 SGHDT, CDR2 YYEEEE. In nucleotides, the CDR3 is TGTGCCAGCAGCCCGTACATCAAAAGCAAGCAGTTCTTC. Protein: CASSPYIKSKQFF.

The rearrangement links TRBV6-6 to TRBJ1-1; D is perhaps TRBD1 (5 bases). V was clipped by 2 bases and J by 4 bases, with 8 bases between them. Germline V gene lookup returns CDR1 MNHNY and CDR2 SVGAGI (reference sequence). The CDR3 runs 13 residues. The CDR3 sequence: CASSYQGVTEAFF. CDR3 nucleotide sequence: TGTGCCAGCAGTTACCAGGGTGTCACTGAAGCTTTCTTT.

The CDR3 DNA sequence: TGTGCCAGCAGCTCCTCGACGGGACAAGAGACCCAGTACTTC. Translation: CASSSSTGQETQYF. This rearrangement joins TRBV13 to TRBJ2-5; maybe TRBD2 (5 bases). V lost 4 bases to trimming and J lost 2 bases, with 11 bases between them. The CDR3 sequence is 14 residues long. CDR1 and CDR2 from the germline V gene are PRHDT and FYEKMQ (reference sequence).

This chain uses TRBV4-2 with TRBJ2-1; unclear D gene. V lost 1 base to trimming and J lost 4 bases, with 8 bases between them. There are 14 residues in the CDR3. Germline CDR1 is LGHNA and CDR2 is YNFKEQ. CDR3 in DNA: TGTGCCAGCAGCCAAGGGACCGGGTACAATGAGCAGTTCTTC. Its translation: CASSQGTGYNEQFF.

This clone was seen only once. The chain is built from TRBV18 and TRBJ1-1, with a weak D call TRBD1 (5 bases). Germline loops: CDR1 KGHSH, CDR2 LQKENI. The CDR3 spans 13 residues. Trimming removed 6 bases from V and 3 bases from J, with 11 bases in between. The CDR3 bases are TGTGCCAGCTCCCTACGCAGGGACACTGAAGCTTTCTTT. This translates into CASSLRRDTEAFF.

The V gene is TRBV7-8, the J gene TRBJ2-7; D unresolved. This CDR3 region has 12 residues. The germline CDR1 and CDR2 sequences are SGHVS and FQNEAQ. V dropped 4 bases and J dropped 3 bases, with 7 bases sitting between them. The CDR3 DNA follows: TGTGCCAGCAGCTCTCACGACTACGAGCAGTACTTC. Translation: CASSSHDYEQYF. The full variable domain, its missing parts supplied by reference TRBV7-8 and TRBJ2-7, is GAGVSQSPRYKVAKRGQDVALRCDPISGHVSLFWYQQALGQGPEFLTYFQNEAQLDKSGLPSDRFFAERPEGSVSTLKIQRTQQEDSAVYLCASSSHDYEQYFGPGTRLTVT.

The V gene is TRBV7-9, the J gene TRBJ2-3; D is undetermined. The CDR3 loop spans 15 amino acids. Germline V gene lookup returns CDR1 SEHNR and CDR2 FQNEAQ (reference sequence). V was pared by 5 bases and J by 3 bases, with 15 bases between. Here the CDR3 reads CASSPPVGLTDTQYF. DNA of the CDR3: TGTGCCAGCAGCCCCCCAGTGGGTTTAACAGATACGCAGTATTTT.

The table lists this clone with a few counts. The chain carries TRBV19 and TRBJ1-5; D remains ambiguous. Trimming took 4 bases from V and 4 from J, leaving 5 bases between them. Germline V lookup: CDR1 LNHDA, CDR2 SQIVND (reference sequence). The CDR3 covers 12 residues. CDR3 residues: CASSKTNQPQHF. For the CDR3, the DNA is TGTGCCAGTAGTAAAACGAATCAGCCCCAGCATTTT. Complete variable domain (other parts from reference TRBV19 and TRBJ1-5): DGGITQSPKYLFRKEGQNVTLSCEQNLNHDAMYWYRQDPGQGLRLIYYSQIVNDFQKGDIAEGYSVSREKKESFPLTVTSAQKNPTAFYLCASSKTNQPQHFGDGTRLSIL.

CDR3 coding DNA: TGTGCCAGCAGCCGGGACAGGGTGAACACTGAAGCTTTCTTT. Its translation: CASSRDRVNTEAFF. The chain links TRBV5-4 to TRBJ1-1; 9 bases match TRBD1. The J segment lost 0 bases and the V segment lost 4 bases, leaving 1 base of the junction unmatched. Germline V gives CDR1 SGHNT, CDR2 YYREEE (reference sequence). The CDR3 is 14 amino acids. The variable domain in full, with the rest retrieved from reference TRBV5-4 and TRBJ1-1, is ETGVTQSPTHLIKTRGQQVTLRCSSQSGHNTVSWYQQALGQGPQFIFQYYREEENGRGNFPPRFSGLQFPNYSSELNVNALELDDSALYLCASSRDRVNTEAFFGQGTRLTVV.

The table lists this clone with a count of one. The chain is built from TRBV7-4 and TRBJ2-7; TRBD2 matches 10 bases. This CDR3 comprises 15 residues. Germline loops: CDR1 SGHVT, CDR2 SQSDAQ. Trimming at V came to 5 bases and at J to 6 bases, leaving 10 bases not matched to a gene. In nucleotides, the CDR3 is TGTGCCAGCAGCCCCGAGCGGGGGGGCCGACCCGAGCAGTACTTC. It codes for CASSPERGGRPEQYF.

This chain joins TRBV5-4 and TRBJ1-2; the D is unclear. Trimming took 4 bases from V and 1 from J, leaving 14 bases between them. This CDR3 contains 15 residues. Germline CDR1 and CDR2: SGHNT and YYREEE (reference sequence). CDR3 protein: CASSPGPPFNYGYTF. The CDR3 region has the DNA TGTGCCAGCAGCCCGGGCCCTCCCTTTAACTATGGCTACACCTTC.

This clone was observed a handful of times. The CDR3 protein is CASSDGGTEAFF. For the CDR3, the DNA is TGTGCCAGCAGCGACGGGGGTACTGAAGCTTTCTTT. The rearrangement joins TRBV9 to TRBJ1-1; the D gene is possibly TRBD1 (5 bases). CDR1 and CDR2 (germline): SGDLS, YYNGEE. V lost 3 bases and J 5 bases, leaving 8 bases between the germline ends. This CDR3 comprises 12 residues.

The chain links TRBV11-2 to TRBJ2-7, with D hard to call. Trimming removed 1 base at V and 0 bases at J, with 7 bases between. Germline V gives CDR1 SGHAT, CDR2 FQNNGV. The CDR3 extends over 14 amino acids. In nucleotides, the CDR3 is TGTGCCAGCAGCTTAGGTCCGGGCTCCTACGAGCAGTACTTC. This encodes CASSLGPGSYEQYF.

The genes are TRBV7-9 and TRBJ2-2; 9 nucleotides agree with TRBD1. J was trimmed by 2 bases and V by 5 bases; bases with no gene match: 3. CDR3 length equals 15 residues. Per the germline V gene, CDR1 is SEHNR and CDR2 is FQNEAQ (reference sequence). The CDR3 region has the DNA TGTGCCAGCAGCGACAGGGGGAGTAACACCGGGGAGCTGTTTTTT. It specifies CASSDRGSNTGELFF. Drawing the rest from reference TRBV7-9 and TRBJ2-2, the complete variable domain is DTGVSQNPRHKITKRGQNVTFRCDPISEHNRLYWYRQTLGQGPEFLTYFQNEAQLEKSRLLSDRFSAERPKGSFSTLEIQRTEQGDSAMYLCASSDRGSNTGELFFGEGSRLTVL.

This chain connects TRBV20-1 to TRBJ2-1; D unclear. Trimming removed 0 bases from V and 7 bases from J, with 4 bases in between. The CDR3 is made up of 11 amino acids. Germline lookup yields CDR1 DFQATT and CDR2 SNEGSKA (reference sequence). The CDR3 loop is CSAREGNEQFF. The CDR3 DNA reads as TGCAGTGCTAGAGAGGGAAATGAGCAGTTCTTC.

The V and J genes are TRBV9 and TRBJ2-7, with D tentatively TRBD1 or TRBD2 (5 bases each). This CDR3 comprises 15 residues. Per germline, CDR1 SGDLS and CDR2 YYNGEE. Trimming left V 0 bases short and J 1 base short, with 11 bases between. This CDR3 is CASSVGLGPSYEQYF. CDR3 DNA sequence: TGTGCCAGCAGCGTAGGTCTGGGACCTTCCTACGAGCAGTACTTC.

This clone is labeled medium-sized (0.01 to 0.1%). This sequence joins TRBV4-1 and TRBJ2-1; no firm D call. CDR3 length equals 13 residues. Germline CDR1 reads MGHRA; CDR2 reads YSYEKL. The V end was cut by 1 base, the J end by 5 bases, with 6 bases between. Here the CDR3 DNA reads TGCGCCAGCAGCCAAGTATCAAACAATGAGCAGTTCTTC. Translated: CASSQVSNNEQFF.

This clone was seen only once. This chain uses TRBV7-9 with TRBJ1-4; possible D gene TRBD1, 5 bases. The CDR3 is made up of 12 amino acids. From germline, CDR1 is SEHNR and CDR2 FQNEAQ (reference sequence). V lost 3 bases to trimming and J lost 10 bases, with 9 bases between them. The CDR3 DNA reads TGTGCCAGCAGCTTGGGGCAGGGAAAACTGTTTTTT. Its translation: CASSLGQGKLFF.

The J gene is TRBJ2-5, the V gene TRBV14, with D possibly being TRBD2 (6 bases). Trimming cost V 1 base and J 3 bases, with 12 bases left between them. CDR1 is SGHDN, CDR2 FVKESK, per germline. The CDR3 is made up of 15 amino acids. The CDR3 region has the DNA TGTGCCAGCAGCCAAGTGGCGGGAAGAGAAGAGACCCAGTACTTC. It encodes CASSQVAGREETQYF.

V is TRBV9 and J is TRBJ1-1; a weak D match, TRBD1 (5 bases). The V gene's germline CDR1 is SGDLS and CDR2 YYNGEE. Deletions cut 5 bases from V and 0 bases from J, with 14 bases between. The CDR3 consists of 15 residues. The CDR3 protein is CASRAGPLMNTEAFF. The DNA for the CDR3 is TGTGCCAGCAGGGCGGGGCCTTTAATGAACACTGAAGCTTTCTTT.

This clone showed up just a few times. The rearrangement joins TRBV7-9 to TRBJ2-5; D gene unclear. Germline V gives CDR1 SEHNR, CDR2 FQNEAQ (reference sequence). The CDR3 sequence is 12 residues long. Trimming cost V 4 bases and J 5 bases, with 8 bases left between them. This CDR3 is CASSSPVETQYF. In nucleotides, the CDR3 is TGTGCCAGCAGCTCGCCGGTCGAGACCCAGTACTTC.

This clone showed up just once. The chain joins TRBV27 to TRBJ2-6, with D hard to call. The length of the CDR3 is 15 residues. Germline-derived CDR1 and CDR2 are MNHEY and SMNVEV (reference sequence). With 2 bases removed from V and 0 bases from J, the gap between germline ends came to 5 bases. The CDR3 is CASSLDGSGANVLTF. Here the CDR3 DNA reads TGTGCCAGCAGTTTAGACGGCTCTGGGGCCAACGTCCTGACTTTC. Supplemented by reference TRBV27 and TRBJ2-6, the full variable domain reads EAQVTQNPRYLITVTGKKLTVTCSQNMNHEYMSWYRQDPGLGLRQIYYSMNVEVTDKGDVPEGYKVSRKEKRNFPLILESPSPNQTSLYFCASSLDGSGANVLTFGAGSRLTVL.

This chain connects TRBV2 to TRBJ2-7, with D perhaps matching TRBD1 (5 bases). The CDR3 is 13 residues long. Germline V gene data show CDR1 as SNHLY and CDR2 as FYNNEI. V was clipped by 2 bases and J by 7 bases, with 12 bases between them. The CDR3 nucleotides are TGTGCCAGCAGTGAAAAGGGGTTAGGTGAGCAGTACTTC. Its translation: CASSEKGLGEQYF.

This chain joins TRBV27 and TRBJ1-4; 7 bases line up with TRBD1. Per germline, CDR1 MNHEY and CDR2 SMNVEV (reference sequence). Germline trimming cut 5 bases from V and 7 bases from J; bases unmatched to any gene: 7. The CDR3 runs to 14 residues. The CDR3 DNA reads as TGTGCCAGCAGTGCGACAGGGCATAGTGAAAAACTGTTTTTT. It is translated as CASSATGHSEKLFF.

The genes are TRBV7-9 and TRBJ1-1, with D unclear. V lost 5 bases to trimming and J lost 8 bases, with 9 bases between them. This CDR3 is built from 11 residues. The germline V gene encodes CDR1 SEHNR and CDR2 FQNEAQ (reference sequence). DNA of the CDR3: TGTGCCAGCAGCAACAAGACCGAAGCTTTCTTT. Amino acid sequence: CASSNKTEAFF. Full variable domain (remainder filled in from reference TRBV7-9 and TRBJ1-1): DTGVSQNPRHKITKRGQNVTFRCDPISEHNRLYWYRQTLGQGPEFLTYFQNEAQLEKSRLLSDRFSAERPKGSFSTLEIQRTEQGDSAMYLCASSNKTEAFFGQGTRLTVV.

The rearrangement uses TRBV9 and TRBJ1-3; D unclear. Germline assignment: CDR1 SGDLS and CDR2 YYNGEE. This CDR3 contains 14 residues. Trimming removed 4 bases from V and 1 base from J, with 9 bases in between. The CDR3 DNA reads TGTGCCAGCAGCTCGGCGGGGTCTGGAAACACCATATATTTT. Translating gives CASSSAGSGNTIYF.

The chain carries TRBV14 and TRBJ1-2; D gene ambiguous. Germline V lookup: CDR1 SGHDN, CDR2 FVKESK. CDR3 size: 13 residues. Trimming removed 1 base at V and 3 bases at J, with 6 bases between. The CDR3 is CASSQGVDYGYTF. The CDR3 nucleotides read TGTGCCAGCAGCCAAGGGGTGGACTATGGCTACACCTTC.

The V gene is TRBV27, the J gene TRBJ2-7; D gene ambiguous. The germline V gene has CDR1 MNHEY and CDR2 SMNVEV (reference sequence). The V end lost 4 bases, the J end lost 5 bases, and 9 bases lay between the germline ends. The CDR3 covers 12 residues. CDR3 in DNA: TGTGCCAGCAGTTCGATAGGTAACGAGCAGTACTTC. It codes for CASSSIGNEQYF.